This T cell receptor beta chain was observed in a study of control samples from healthy donors and cancer patients (dated by TCRdb to the early 2020s). V loses 4 bases of germline sequence and J loses 4 bases, and the interval between the two ends is 17 bases. The CDR3 spans 16 residues, from the cysteine through the phenylalanine. CDR3 DNA only is kept here, 48 bases in frame from base 1. CDR1 is given as SGHNT and CDR2 as YYREEE, both from the germline V gene (reference sequence). On this clone: This clone's antigen is unknown. Base qualities are missing; no much larger clone stands one base away.

Preparation of the library involved the immunoSEQ multiplex PCR assay. In TCRdb, the immuneACCESS table is reduced to in-frame sequences with V and J assigned. These tables do not hold every clone; where another copy was compared, an unresolved V gene accounts for under half, and the others remain unexplained. The sample table lists tens of thousands of clones, more than 75% of them with a count of one. The ten biggest clones cover under 2.5% of the sample. Source material: PBMCs. The rearrangement joined TRBV5-4 to TRBJ2-2, and perhaps TRBD2 as D gene, on 7 matching bases. This TCR was recovered from a woman aged 45-65 years with head and neck cancer. In nucleotide form, the sequence is TGTGCCAGCAGCCCTCTAGGGGGGGGTGGCACCGGGGAGCTGTTTTTT. This translates into CASSPLGGGGTGELFF.